One and the same sample provided the 27 T cell receptor beta chains below, sequenced in a study of metastatic and nonmetastatic thyroid tumors. There were no patients who had received any treatment before thyroid surgery. TCRdb reprocessed the PCR reads via MiXCR. The sample includes 15,000 to 20,000 clones, 20% to 30% seen only once; the top ten take 8.5% to 12%. The specimen sequenced was adjacent normal tissue. Receptors were obtained from a female donor with papillary thyroid cancer or a benign thyroid nodule (not recorded which). Some clones in this sample may be carry-over from other donors' samples.

This clone turned up a few times. V and J are TRBV28 and TRBJ1-1, with D possibly TRBD1 on 6 matching bases. CDR1 MDHEN and CDR2 SYDVKM come from the germline V gene. This CDR3 has 15 residues. V lost 3 bases and J 11 bases, leaving 22 bases between the germline ends. The CDR3 coding sequence is TGTGCCAGCAGTTTTGGGGGGCCGCGGTCGCGGGGTGCTTTCTTT. Translation: CASSFGGPRSRGAFF.

V and J are TRBV6-1 and TRBJ2-1, with 8 positions matching TRBD2. Germline assignment: CDR1 MNHNS and CDR2 SASEGT. V lost 8 bases to trimming and J lost 4 bases; unmatched junction nucleotides: 1. The CDR3 is 12 amino acids. Written as DNA, the CDR3 is TGTGCCAGCCGCGGGAGGTACAATGAGCAGTTCTTC. Amino acids: CASRGRYNEQFF.

The chain is built from TRBV9 and TRBJ2-2, with D perhaps matching TRBD2 (7 bases). Germline V gene sequence: CDR1 SGDLS, CDR2 YYNGEE. The CDR3 is made up of 15 amino acids. The ends were cut back, 5 bases at V and 9 bases at J, with 20 bases in the middle. CDR3 amino acids: CASREERGANRELFF. Here the CDR3 DNA reads TGTGCCAGCAGAGAGGAACGGGGGGCCAACCGGGAGCTGTTTTTT.

The rearrangement joins TRBV9 to TRBJ2-5; no definite D call. V shed 0 bases and J shed 5 bases, with 14 bases lying between them. The CDR3 consists of 15 residues. The germline CDR1 and CDR2 sequences are SGDLS and YYNGEE. This CDR3 reads CASSVGSQRGETQYF. The CDR3 DNA reads as TGTGCCAGCAGCGTAGGAAGCCAGCGTGGGGAGACCCAGTACTTC.

This clone was counted many times. The chain joins TRBV12-3 or TRBV12-4 to TRBJ2-1, with a weak D call TRBD2 (7 bases). V was shortened by 3 bases and J by 8 bases, with 17 bases between the two germline ends. The CDR3 contains 15 residues. In DNA, the CDR3 is TGTGCCAGCAGTTTGGGGGGGGGCGCAGACGATGAGCAGTTCTTC. Translating it yields CASSLGGGADDEQFF.

This clone is termed medium-sized. Since a much larger clone is just one base distant, this may be a read error. This specimen includes other DNA sequences encoding the same CDR3. The V gene is TRBV4-1, the J gene TRBJ2-7, with 7 bases that match TRBD1. The J segment lost 5 bases and the V segment lost 1 base, leaving 8 bases of the junction unmatched. The CDR3 sequence is 15 residues long. The germline V gene has CDR1 MGHRA and CDR2 YSYEKL. CDR3 DNA: TGCGCCAGCAGCCAAGGTGTTACAGGGGCGGACGAGCAGTACTTC. Residues: CASSQGVTGADEQYF.

By sample fraction, this clone is medium-sized. The J gene is TRBJ2-1, the V gene TRBV20-1, with D maybe TRBD2 (5 bases). The V and J ends lost 0 bases and 12 bases respectively, with 18 bases between them. CDR1 is DFQATT and CDR2 is SNEGSKA in the germline V gene (reference sequence). CDR3 length equals 14 residues. The chain's CDR3 is CSARDRLAGRLQFF. DNA of the CDR3: TGCAGTGCTAGAGATCGGCTAGCCGGCAGGTTGCAGTTCTTC.

This clone is judged large. Other DNA sequences in the sample encode the same CDR3. The genes are TRBV18 and TRBJ2-2, with unresolved D. This CDR3 is 13 amino acids long. The V end lost 3 bases, the J end lost 2 bases, and 4 bases lay between the germline ends. Germline V gene sequence: CDR1 KGHSH, CDR2 LQKENI. This CDR3 reads CASSPANTGELFF. CDR3 sequence (DNA): TGTGCCAGCTCACCGGCTAACACCGGGGAGCTGTTTTTT.

The chain uses TRBV10-3 and TRBJ2-4, with 8 bases matching TRBD2. Per the germline V gene, CDR1 is ENHRY and CDR2 is SYGVKD. The junction had 16 bases not matched to a gene; V was cut back by 4 bases and J by 8 bases. The CDR3 has 17 amino acids. CDR3: CAISAQVGSGSGDIQYF. In DNA form, the CDR3 reads TGTGCCATCAGTGCTCAGGTGGGGAGCGGGAGCGGAGACATTCAGTACTTC.

The chain recombines TRBV4-1 with TRBJ2-7; D is uncertain. Trimming stripped 2 bases from V and 1 base from J, with 9 bases between. The CDR3 sequence is 14 residues long. Germline CDR1 and CDR2: MGHRA and YSYEKL. Here the CDR3 DNA reads TGCGCCAGCAGCCAATTTGAATCGTCCTACGAGCAGTACTTC. As protein: CASSQFESSYEQYF.

This clone was detected only a few times. V gene TRBV2 combines with J gene TRBJ1-6, with 9 bases that match TRBD1. CDR3 length equals 14 residues. The germline V gene encodes CDR1 SNHLY and CDR2 FYNNEI. J gave up 11 bases and V 5 bases, and 7 bases lay outside the gene matches. The CDR3 DNA is TGTGCCAGCAGTACCGGGACAGGGAGTGCACCCCTCCACTTT. Its translation: CASSTGTGSAPLHF.

This clone has more than one count but fewer than ten. The chain employs TRBV14 and TRBJ2-2; the match to TRBD1 covers 7 bases. This CDR3 is 16 amino acids long. The V and J ends lost 5 bases and 4 bases, in that order; junction bases with no gene match: 10. From germline, CDR1 is SGHDN and CDR2 FVKESK. CDR3 in DNA: TGTGCCAGCAGCTTATACAGGGGATCTAGCACCGGGGAGCTGTTTTTT. Protein product: CASSLYRGSSTGELFF.

V is TRBV7-9 and J is TRBJ1-6; TRBD1 aligns across 8 bases. V shed 5 bases and J 7 bases; nucleotides not matched to a gene: 7. Germline V gene lookup returns CDR1 SEHNR and CDR2 FQNEAQ (reference sequence). The CDR3 contains 15 residues. Here the CDR3 reads CASSPSGGSNSPLHF. In nucleotides, the CDR3 is TGTGCCAGCAGCCCGTCAGGGGGCTCGAATTCACCCCTCCACTTT.

J is TRBJ1-5 and V is TRBV20-1, with a tentative D call TRBD1 (6 bases). With 0 bases removed from V and 1 base from J, the gap between germline ends came to 10 bases. Germline CDR1 is DFQATT and CDR2 is SNEGSKA (reference sequence). The CDR3 spans 15 residues. CDR3 nucleotides: TGCAGTGCTAGAGACAGGGGAGGGAGCAATCAGCCCCAGCATTTT. It encodes CSARDRGGSNQPQHF.

This clone was recorded a few times. V usage is TRBV6-4 and J usage is TRBJ2-1; D is uncertain. CDR3 size: 15 residues. The V gene's germline CDR1 is MRHNA and CDR2 SNTAGT. The V gene lost 1 base and the J gene lost 5 bases, with 12 bases spanning the gap. The CDR3 loop reads CASSDFRVLNNEQFF. The CDR3 DNA follows: TGTGCCAGCAGTGACTTCCGGGTCCTCAACAATGAGCAGTTCTTC.

A few counts support this clone. This rearrangement joins TRBV24-1 to TRBJ2-1; 11 bases map to TRBD2. The CDR3 has 15 amino acids. CDR1 is KGHDR, CDR2 SFDVKD, per germline. V trimming: 5 bases; J trimming: 7 bases; junction bases outside the gene matches: 6. The DNA of the CDR3 is TGTGCCACCAGTGTGACTAGCGGGATGAGAAATGAGCAGTTCTTC. As protein: CATSVTSGMRNEQFF.

This clone was recorded a few times. The genes are TRBV30 and TRBJ1-2; 7 bases match TRBD1. V gave up 1 base and J gave up 7 bases; unmatched junction bases: 3. The CDR3 runs to 12 residues. Germline loops: CDR1 GTSNPN, CDR2 SVGIG (reference sequence). CDR3 sequence reads: CAWSGQGFGYTF. CDR3 nucleotide sequence: TGTGCCTGGAGTGGACAGGGTTTTGGCTACACCTTC.

This clone was detected only a few times. This chain uses TRBV5-1 with TRBJ1-2; D not certain. V lost 0 bases and J 2 bases, leaving 11 bases between the germline ends. The germline CDR1 and CDR2 sequences are SGHRS and YFSETQ. The CDR3 loop spans 15 amino acids. CDR3: CASSLALTANYGYTF. CDR3 bases: TGCGCCAGCAGCTTGGCACTTACAGCCAACTATGGCTACACCTTC.

The J gene is TRBJ2-7, the V gene TRBV28; possible D gene TRBD2, 5 bases. CDR1 is MDHEN and CDR2 is SYDVKM in the germline V gene. With 6 bases removed from V and 0 bases from J, the gap between germline ends came to 15 bases. This CDR3 is built from 15 residues. Written as DNA, the CDR3 is TGTGCCAGCAGCCCGCGGGCCAGGAGCTCCTACGAGCAGTACTTC. Encoded protein: CASSPRARSSYEQYF.

This clone turned up a few times. The V call is TRBV20-1, the J call TRBJ2-7; 8 bases line up with TRBD2. Germline assignment: CDR1 DFQATT and CDR2 SNEGSKA (reference sequence). Trimming cost V 0 bases and J 6 bases; bases outside gene matches: 7. This CDR3 contains 14 residues. CDR3 DNA sequence: TGCAGTGCTAGAGATCAGGCTAGCGGGCTCGAGCAGTACTTC. Protein product: CSARDQASGLEQYF.

This clone was counted between two and nine times. This rearrangement joins TRBV6-2 or TRBV6-3 to TRBJ2-3; 12 bases map to TRBD2. This CDR3 is 17 amino acids long. Losses at the gene ends were 6 bases for V and 1 base for J; bases not matched to a gene: 8. CDR1 is MNHEY and CDR2 is SVGEGT in the germline V gene. CDR3 nucleotide sequence: TGTGCCAGCAGCCAACTAGCGGGGGGCTATCGCACAGATACGCAGTATTTT. This encodes CASSQLAGGYRTDTQYF.

This clone turned up a few times. The rearrangement joins TRBV28 to TRBJ1-2, with 9 bases fitting TRBD1. The CDR3 is made up of 12 amino acids. Germline loops: CDR1 MDHEN, CDR2 SYDVKM. The junction had 2 bases not matched to a gene; V was cut back by 7 bases and J by 5 bases. For the CDR3, the DNA is TGTGCCAGCATGACAGGGGGGTATGGCTACACCTTC. It encodes CASMTGGYGYTF.

The chain couples TRBV5-1 to TRBJ2-5; the match to TRBD1 covers 8 bases. The germline V gene has CDR1 SGHRS and CDR2 YFSETQ. The CDR3 has 15 residues. Trimming removed 2 bases from V and 4 bases from J; junction bases left unmatched: 7. The chain's CDR3 is CASSFPGQGAETQYF. The CDR3 DNA sequence: TGCGCCAGCAGCTTCCCTGGACAGGGAGCAGAGACCCAGTACTTC.

This clone has just a few counts. V and J are TRBV29-1 and TRBJ2-7, with D possibly being TRBD1 (8 bases). Trimming left V 7 bases short and J 5 bases short, with 18 bases between. The CDR3 consists of 13 residues. The germline V gene has CDR1 SQVTM and CDR2 ANQGSEA. Here the CDR3 reads CSALDREGDEQYF. Here the CDR3 DNA reads TGCAGCGCCTTGGACAGGGAGGGAGACGAGCAGTACTTC.

CDR3 sequence: CSASGSRFEQYF. The CDR3 DNA follows: TGCAGTGCTAGCGGGAGTAGGTTCGAGCAGTACTTC. The J gene is TRBJ2-7, the V gene TRBV20-1; a weak D match, TRBD2 (6 bases). Germline V gives CDR1 DFQATT, CDR2 SNEGSKA (reference sequence). V was clipped by 3 bases and J by 6 bases, with 12 bases between them. The CDR3 has 12 residues.

The chain combines TRBV7-2 with TRBJ1-1, with D hard to call. V was trimmed by 2 bases and J by 4 bases, leaving 8 bases between them. Germline assignment: CDR1 SGHTA and CDR2 FQGNSA. This CDR3 region has 13 residues. CDR3 bases: TGTGCCAGCAGCTTAAACTGGGGCACTGAAGCTTTCTTT. Its translation: CASSLNWGTEAFF.

CDR3 protein: CASKRETGTDTQYF. The CDR3 nucleotides read TGTGCCAGCAAGCGAGAAACTGGCACAGATACGCAGTATTTT. This chain links TRBV6-1 with TRBJ2-3; no clear D. CDR1 is MNHNS and CDR2 is SASEGT in the germline V gene. The length of the CDR3 is 14 residues. Trimming pared 7 bases from V and 1 base from J, leaving 12 bases between.